This T cell receptor beta chain was captured in a study of blood T cell repertoires in COVID-19. This clone showed up just once. V lost 2 bases, J lost 8 bases, and 8 bases stayed unmatched. This CDR3 is built from 16 residues. CDR1 is GTSNPN, CDR2 SVGIG, per germline (reference sequence). In assigning cohorts, the study relied on participant-reported clinical history. The table came from immunoSEQ multiplex PCR; TCRdb's copy has only in-frame clones and leaves some out. The sample lists more than 250,000 clones, about 87% seen once, with over 1% in the top ten. The receptor was derived from a woman in her thirties or forties with acute COVID-19. The V gene is TRBV30, the J gene TRBJ2-1; 14 bases align to TRBD2. The sample taken for sequencing was PBMCs or T cells enriched from blood (not recorded which). In DNA, the CDR3 is TGTGCCTGGAGTTCGGGACTAGCGGGAGAATTGGATGAGCAGTTCTTC. Translating gives CAWSSGLAGELDEQFF. Full variable domain (remainder filled in from reference TRBV30 and TRBJ2-1): SQTIHQWPATLVQPVGSPLSLECTVEGTSNPNLYWYRQAAGRGLQLLFYSVGIGQISSEVPQNLSASRPQDRQFILSSKKLLLSDSGFYLCAWSSGLAGELDEQFFGPGTRLTVL.